This T cell receptor (beta chain) was identified in a study of blood T cell repertoires in COVID-19. The CDR3 extends over 12 amino acids. Germline assignment: CDR1 SQVTM and CDR2 ANQGSEA. V lost 4 bases, J lost 12 bases, and 16 bases lay in between. Sequencing used immunoSEQ multiplex PCR; TCRdb keeps in-frame clones, though not all of them. Among roughly 290,000 clones listed, approximately 88% were seen once. The sample taken for sequencing was PBMCs or T cells enriched from blood (not recorded which). J is TRBJ2-1 and V is TRBV29-1, with a weak D call TRBD2 (6 bases). This TCR was sampled from a woman aged 40 to 50 who had recovered from COVID-19. The CDR3 reads CSVVRDHQVQFF. The DNA for the CDR3 is TGCAGCGTTGTGCGGGACCACCAAGTGCAGTTCTTC.